These 27 T cell receptor beta chains share one sample of origin, sequenced in a study of T-cell reconstitution after alpha-beta-depleted transplantation in children. This sample's TCRbeta library carried unique molecular identifier barcodes. MiXCR, applied by TCRdb to the PCR reads, yields one record per CDR3 protein. Counted here are a few hundred thousand distinct CDR3 sequences, 9.7% occurring once; the ten biggest clones make up about 4.9%. The sample was PBMCs from the stem cell graft donor, taken from the stem cell graft. Receptors originate from a human donor who donated a stem cell graft to a child with SCID.

The chain combines TRBV5-1 with TRBJ2-1; unclear D gene. In germline, CDR1 is SGHRS, CDR2 YFSETQ. The CDR3 is made up of 15 amino acids. V dropped 4 bases and J dropped 3 bases, with 14 bases sitting between them. CDR3 nucleotide sequence: TGCGCCAGCAGCCCGAGAGCCAGCTACTACAATGAGCAGTTCTTC. Protein: CASSPRASYYNEQFF.

This clonotype appeared many times. V and J are TRBV12-3 or TRBV12-4 and TRBJ2-2, with D hard to call. The CDR3 covers 18 residues. V lost 0 bases and J lost 0, with 14 bases in between. The CDR3 loop is CASSLALMGGANTGELFF. The CDR3 nucleotides are TGTGCCAGCAGTTTAGCGTTAATGGGTGGAGCGAACACCGGGGAGCTGTTTTTT.

This clonotype occurred many times. J is TRBJ2-1 and V is TRBV19; tentatively, D is TRBD2 (6 bases). The CDR3 consists of 15 residues. Germline CDR1 reads LNHDA; CDR2 reads SQIVND (reference sequence). V lost 4 bases, J lost 8 bases, and 18 bases lay in between. The CDR3 here is CASSNRDWGDDEQFF. The CDR3 coding sequence is TGTGCCAGTAGTAACCGGGACTGGGGAGATGATGAGCAGTTCTTC.

Many counts were recorded for this clonotype. The chain carries TRBV4-2 and TRBJ1-1; a weak D match, TRBD1 (6 bases). Germline CDR1 and CDR2: LGHNA and YNFKEQ. The CDR3 sequence is 15 residues long. V gave up 1 base and J gave up 0 bases, with 9 bases separating them. CDR3 residues: CASSQGEGVNTEAFF. DNA of the CDR3: TGTGCCAGCAGCCAAGGGGAGGGGGTGAACACTGAAGCTTTCTTT.

This clonotype was seen ten or more times. The chain is built from TRBV7-2 and TRBJ2-3, with 11 bases identical to TRBD2. V trimming: 3 bases; J trimming: 4 bases; junction bases outside the gene matches: 0. The CDR3 spans 14 residues. CDR1 and CDR2 from the germline V gene are SGHTA and FQGNSA. The CDR3 protein is CASSFSGGADTQYF. As DNA, the CDR3 is TGTGCCAGCAGCTTTAGCGGGGGGGCAGATACGCAGTATTTT.

This clonotype was seen ten or more times. This sequence joins TRBV5-1 and TRBJ1-3; D unclear. Trimming removed 0 bases at V and 0 bases at J, with 10 bases between. There are 16 residues in the CDR3. CDR1 SGHRS and CDR2 YFSETQ come from the germline V gene. The CDR3 region has the DNA TGCGCCAGCAGCTTGGGATTTGGGTCCTCTGGAAACACCATATATTTT. Amino acid sequence: CASSLGFGSSGNTIYF.

In this sample, this clonotype turned up a few times. V and J are TRBV7-2 and TRBJ2-1; TRBD1 matches 10 bases. After removal of 5 bases from V and 7 bases from J, the junction contained 2 bases not matched to a gene. CDR3 length equals 13 residues. The germline V gene has CDR1 SGHTA and CDR2 FQGNSA. The CDR3 protein is CASSRDRGNEQFF. The CDR3 nucleotides are TGTGCCAGCAGCCGGGACAGGGGTAATGAGCAGTTCTTC.

This clonotype showed up many times. The genes are TRBV7-2 and TRBJ2-3; 7 nucleotides align to TRBD2. Germline CDR1 SGHTA, CDR2 FQGNSA. Germline trimming cut 4 bases from V and 2 bases from J; bases unmatched to any gene: 12. CDR3 length: 17 residues. This CDR3 reads CASSSPLGGGLTDTQYF. CDR3 DNA sequence: TGTGCCAGCAGCTCACCCCTGGGGGGGGGACTCACAGATACGCAGTATTTT.

This clonotype was seen ten or more times. V usage is TRBV5-1 and J usage is TRBJ2-2, with TRBD2 matching over 10 bases. CDR1 is SGHRS and CDR2 is YFSETQ in the germline V gene. V gave up 4 bases and J gave up 5 bases; unmatched junction bases: 5. The CDR3 is 15 residues long. This chain's CDR3 is CASSGSGGRTGELFF. The CDR3 nucleotides read TGCGCCAGCAGCGGTAGCGGGGGGCGAACCGGGGAGCTGTTTTTT. The variable domain in full, with the rest retrieved from reference TRBV5-1 and TRBJ2-2, is KAGVTQTPRYLIKTRGQQVTLSCSPISGHRSVSWYQQTPGQGLQFLFEYFSETQRNKGNFPGRFSGRQFSNSRSEMNVSTLELGDSALYLCASSGSGGRTGELFFGEGSRLTVL.

This clonotype has a count of ten or more. The chain is built from TRBV29-1 and TRBJ1-3; D is unclear. The CDR3 runs to 12 residues. V was clipped by 7 bases and J by 2 bases, with 9 bases between them. Germline CDR1 reads SQVTM; CDR2 reads ANQGSEA. The CDR3 DNA sequence: TGCAGCGCTGCCGGGCCTGGAAACACCATATATTTT. It translates to CSAAGPGNTIYF.

This clonotype appeared many times. The rearrangement uses TRBV2 and TRBJ2-7; tentatively, D is TRBD1 or TRBD2 (6 bases each). CDR1 is SNHLY, CDR2 FYNNEI, per germline. This CDR3 contains 14 residues. V lost 3 bases to trimming and J lost 6 bases, with 15 bases between them. CDR3 sequence reads: CASSDKGGSSEQYF. The CDR3 DNA follows: TGTGCCAGCAGTGATAAAGGGGGGAGTAGCGAGCAGTACTTC.

This clonotype was observed at least ten times. The chain uses TRBV6-2 or TRBV6-3 and TRBJ2-3; D gene unclear. V gave up 8 bases and J gave up 4 bases, with 10 bases separating them. The CDR3 is 12 amino acids. CDR1 MNHEY and CDR2 SVGEGT come from the germline V gene. The CDR3 region is CASGRGPDTQYF. The CDR3 DNA reads as TGTGCCAGCGGCCGTGGCCCAGATACGCAGTATTTT.

This clonotype was counted many times. This chain uses TRBV9 with TRBJ1-1, with 10 positions matching TRBD1. Germline V CDR1 and CDR2: SGDLS, YYNGEE. With 0 bases clipped from V and 10 bases from J, the junction kept 6 bases outside the gene matches. The CDR3 consists of 14 residues. For the CDR3, the DNA is TGTGCCAGCAGCGTAGCGGACAGGGGGGTTCCAGCTTTCTTT. Amino acids: CASSVADRGVPAFF.

The rearrangement uses TRBV6-5 and TRBJ2-5; D unclear. In germline, CDR1 is MNHEY, CDR2 SVGAGI. Trimming pared 0 bases from V and 5 bases from J, leaving 13 bases between. The CDR3 length is 15 residues. The CDR3 DNA is TGTGCCAGCAGTTACTCGAGGAAGCCCGAGGAGACCCAGTACTTC. Protein: CASSYSRKPEETQYF.

The J gene is TRBJ1-1, the V gene TRBV7-9; D is perhaps TRBD1 (5 bases). V was pared by 0 bases and J by 8 bases, with 13 bases between. Germline CDR1 and CDR2: SEHNR and FQNEAQ (reference sequence). The CDR3 totals 14 residues. The DNA for the CDR3 is TGTGCCAGCAGCTTAGCCGGGGGGAACCTCGAAGCTTTCTTT. Its protein is CASSLAGGNLEAFF. Full variable domain (remainder filled in from reference TRBV7-9 and TRBJ1-1): DTGVSQNPRHKITKRGQNVTFRCDPISEHNRLYWYRQTLGQGPEFLTYFQNEAQLEKSRLLSDRFSAERPKGSFSTLEIQRTEQGDSAMYLCASSLAGGNLEAFFGQGTRLTVV.

There are many counts of this clonotype. The V and J genes are TRBV2 and TRBJ2-1; D possibly corresponds to TRBD2 (6 bases). The V end lost 8 bases, the J end lost 3 bases, and 11 bases lay between the germline ends. This CDR3 region has 13 residues. Germline CDR1 reads SNHLY; CDR2 reads FYNNEI. CDR3 sequence reads: CASREGLYNEQFF. CDR3 in DNA: TGTGCCAGCCGCGAGGGACTCTACAATGAGCAGTTCTTC.

The rearrangement uses TRBV5-1 and TRBJ2-5; 8 nucleotides align to TRBD1. CDR1 is SGHRS, CDR2 YFSETQ, per germline. The CDR3 loop spans 15 amino acids. V was clipped by 4 bases and J by 7 bases; unmatched bases: 12. CDR3 in DNA: TGCGCCAGCAGCCTTCAGGGGGCCCCCGCAGTGACCCAGTACTTC. Translation gives CASSLQGAPAVTQYF.

The J gene is TRBJ2-1, the V gene TRBV20-1; the match to TRBD2 covers 16 bases. This CDR3 is built from 13 residues. The germline V gene has CDR1 DFQATT and CDR2 SNEGSKA (reference sequence). CDR3 in amino acids: CSGTSGGDNEQFF. The CDR3 DNA sequence: TGCAGCGGGACTAGCGGGGGGGACAATGAGCAGTTCTTC.

This clonotype was counted at least ten times. The chain has TRBV7-2 and TRBJ1-1; no firm D call. The CDR3 covers 15 residues. Germline-derived CDR1 and CDR2 are SGHTA and FQGNSA. The V end was cut by 5 bases, the J end by 4 bases, with 17 bases between. CDR3 sequence reads: CASSRVGGSGTEAFF. The CDR3 DNA reads as TGTGCCAGCAGCCGAGTGGGCGGATCCGGCACTGAAGCTTTCTTT.

This clonotype appeared many times. The J gene is TRBJ2-1, the V gene TRBV5-1; perhaps TRBD2 as D (6 bases). Trimming removed 0 bases at V and 3 bases at J, with 13 bases between. This CDR3 is built from 16 residues. In germline, CDR1 is SGHRS, CDR2 YFSETQ. The CDR3: CASSLEGGVGYNEQFF. DNA for the CDR3: TGCGCCAGCAGCTTGGAGGGCGGGGTGGGCTACAATGAGCAGTTCTTC.

This clonotype was observed at least ten times. The V and J genes are TRBV27 and TRBJ2-2; 7 bases match TRBD2. V lost 7 bases to trimming and J lost 6 bases; unmatched junction nucleotides: 11. CDR1 and CDR2 (germline): MNHEY, SMNVEV (reference sequence). The CDR3 contains 15 residues. The CDR3 region is CASTLSMGGAGELFF. For the CDR3, the DNA is TGTGCCAGCACCCTATCCATGGGAGGGGCCGGGGAGCTGTTTTTT.

This clonotype was seen many times. J is TRBJ1-1 and V is TRBV20-1; D might be TRBD1 (6 bases). The germline V gene encodes CDR1 DFQATT and CDR2 SNEGSKA (reference sequence). The CDR3 runs to 11 residues. V lost 6 bases, J lost 7 bases, and 12 bases lay in between. CDR3 nucleotides: TGCAGTGCCCAGGGGTGGAGTGAAGCTTTCTTT. As protein: CSAQGWSEAFF.

This clonotype was seen ten or more times. The chain couples TRBV5-1 to TRBJ1-3, with D perhaps TRBD1 (5 bases). The length of the CDR3 is 16 residues. CDR1 is SGHRS, CDR2 YFSETQ, per germline. Trimming removed 8 bases at V and 0 bases at J, with 18 bases between. The CDR3 DNA reads as TGCGCCAGTAATCCGGGGCCACGGAACTCTGGAAACACCATATATTTT. Translating it yields CASNPGPRNSGNTIYF.

This clonotype was seen many times. The chain combines TRBV6-5 with TRBJ2-7; tentatively, D is TRBD1 (5 bases). Germline CDR1 MNHEY, CDR2 SVGAGI. The germline V and J ends were trimmed by 2 bases and 5 bases, with 13 bases remaining between them. The CDR3 loop spans 14 amino acids. The CDR3 DNA reads TGTGCCAGCAGTTACAAGCAGGGTAACAACGAGCAGTACTTC. Its translation is CASSYKQGNNEQYF.

This clonotype was seen at least ten times. The chain recombines TRBV4-1 with TRBJ2-1; TRBD2 matches 15 bases. This CDR3 has 17 amino acids. Germline-derived CDR1 and CDR2 are MGHRA and YSYEKL. V gave up 4 bases and J gave up 2 bases; unmatched junction bases: 3. CDR3 amino acids: CASSPWTSGGAYNEQFF. CDR3 coding DNA: TGCGCCAGCAGCCCCTGGACTAGCGGGGGGGCCTACAATGAGCAGTTCTTC.

This clonotype was seen at least ten times. The chain carries TRBV5-5 and TRBJ2-3; TRBD1 agrees at 10 bases. This CDR3 contains 16 residues. Germline V gives CDR1 SGHKS, CDR2 YYEKEE (reference sequence). V dropped 4 bases and J dropped 4; count of bases not matched to a gene: 9. CDR3 sequence (DNA): TGTGCCAGCAGCGGGCTATGGACAGGGGGTTCAGATACGCAGTATTTT. Translating it yields CASSGLWTGGSDTQYF. Full variable domain (remainder filled in from reference TRBV5-5 and TRBJ2-3): DAGVTQSPTHLIKTRGQQVTLRCSPISGHKSVSWYQQVLGQGPQFIFQYYEKEERGRGNFPDRFSARQFPNYSSELNVNALLLGDSALYLCASSGLWTGGSDTQYFGPGTRLTVL.

This clonotype was found many times. The CDR3 reads CASSLGGALNEQFF. The DNA for the CDR3 is TGTGCCAGCAGCTTGGGGGGTGCCTTGAATGAGCAGTTCTTC. The V and J genes are TRBV7-2 and TRBJ2-1; tentatively, D is TRBD2 (6 bases). V was clipped by 3 bases and J by 7 bases, with 13 bases between them. This CDR3 contains 14 residues. CDR1 and CDR2 (germline): SGHTA, FQGNSA.